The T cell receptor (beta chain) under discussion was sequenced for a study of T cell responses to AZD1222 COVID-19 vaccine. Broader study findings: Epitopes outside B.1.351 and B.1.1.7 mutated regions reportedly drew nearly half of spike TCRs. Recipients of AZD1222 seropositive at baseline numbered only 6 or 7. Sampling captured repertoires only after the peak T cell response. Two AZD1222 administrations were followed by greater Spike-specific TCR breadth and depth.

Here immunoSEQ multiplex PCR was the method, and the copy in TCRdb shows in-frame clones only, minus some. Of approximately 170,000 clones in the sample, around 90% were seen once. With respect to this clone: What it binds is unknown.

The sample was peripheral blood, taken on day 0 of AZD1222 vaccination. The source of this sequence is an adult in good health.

CDR3 in amino acids: CATSEPERNPTGDEQFF. CDR3 bases: TGTGCCACCAGTGAACCCGAAAGGAACCCGACTGGGGATGAGCAGTTCTTC. V usage is TRBV24-1 and J usage is TRBJ2-1; D gene uncertain. V dropped 4 bases and J dropped 8 bases, with 23 bases sitting between them. CDR3 length equals 17 residues. Germline assignment: CDR1 KGHDR and CDR2 SFDVKD.